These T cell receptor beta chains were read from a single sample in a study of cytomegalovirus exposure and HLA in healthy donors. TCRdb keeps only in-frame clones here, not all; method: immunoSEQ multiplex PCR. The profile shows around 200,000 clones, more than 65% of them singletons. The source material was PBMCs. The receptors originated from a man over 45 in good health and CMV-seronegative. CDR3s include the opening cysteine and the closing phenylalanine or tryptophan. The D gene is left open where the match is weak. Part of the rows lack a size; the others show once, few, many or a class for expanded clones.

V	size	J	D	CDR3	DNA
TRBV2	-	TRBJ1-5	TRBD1	CASLPRGQGSNQPQHF	TGTGCCAGCCTCCCAAGGGGACAGGGTAGCAATCAGCCCCAGCATTTT
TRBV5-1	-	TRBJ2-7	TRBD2	CASSLGSNLREVSYEQYF	TGCGCCAGCAGCTTGGGTAGTAATCTCCGGGAGGTGTCCTACGAGCAGTACTTC
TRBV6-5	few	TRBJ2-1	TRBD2	CASSPGLAGPNEQFF	TGTGCCAGCAGTCCGGGACTAGCGGGACCCAATGAGCAGTTCTTC
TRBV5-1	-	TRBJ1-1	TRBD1	CASSLGDRRGTEAFF	TGCGCCAGCAGCTTGGGGGACAGGCGGGGGACTGAAGCTTTCTTT
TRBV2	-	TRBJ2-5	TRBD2	CASSPARLAGAFETQYF	TGTGCCAGCAGCCCCGCCCGACTAGCGGGAGCGTTTGAGACCCAGTACTTC
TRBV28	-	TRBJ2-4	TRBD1	CASSLQGAAKNIQYF	TGTGCCAGCAGTTTACAGGGGGCGGCCAAAAACATTCAGTACTTC
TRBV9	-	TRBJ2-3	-	CASSSSPGFSTDTQYF	TGTGCCAGCAGCTCCTCCCCGGGGTTTAGCACAGATACGCAGTATTTT
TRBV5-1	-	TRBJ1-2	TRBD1	CASSLISGTGMNGYTF	TGCGCCAGCAGCTTAATCTCCGGGACAGGGATGAATGGCTACACCTTC
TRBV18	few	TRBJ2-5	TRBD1	CASSPRPGQGAGAQYF	TGTGCCAGCTCACCACGACCGGGACAGGGGGCCGGGGCCCAGTACTTC
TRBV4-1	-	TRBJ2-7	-	CASSQEGWGYEQYF	TGCGCCAGCAGCCAAGAGGGTTGGGGCTACGAGCAGTACTTC
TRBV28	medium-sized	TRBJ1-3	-	CASSFLGDSGNTIYF	TGTGCCAGCAGTTTCCTAGGGGATTCTGGAAACACCATATATTTT
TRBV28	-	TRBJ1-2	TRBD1	CASSLFVGQGAVGYTF	TGTGCCAGCAGTTTATTCGTAGGGCAGGGGGCAGTTGGCTACACCTTC
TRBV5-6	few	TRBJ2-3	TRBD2	CASSLTGLAPPDTQYF	TGTGCCAGCAGCTTGACCGGACTAGCGCCCCCAGATACGCAGTATTTT
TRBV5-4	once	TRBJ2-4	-	CASSLTGTATKNIQYF	TGTGCCAGCAGCCTTACAGGGACGGCGACCAAAAACATTCAGTACTTC
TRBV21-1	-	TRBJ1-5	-	CASPTLQSDRENTGAGNQPQHF	TGTGCCAGCCCGACCTTGCAGAGCGATCGGGAGAACACAGGGGCGGGTAATCAGCCCCAGCATTTT
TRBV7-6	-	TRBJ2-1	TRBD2	CASSFLAGVGNEQFF	TGTGCCAGCAGCTTCTTAGCGGGAGTTGGGAATGAGCAGTTCTTC
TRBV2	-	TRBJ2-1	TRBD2	CASSPPLAGAYNEQFF	TGTGCCAGCAGCCCTCCACTAGCGGGCGCATACAATGAGCAGTTCTTC
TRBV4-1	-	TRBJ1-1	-	CASSQDGLEVPEAFF	TGCGCCAGCAGCCAAGATGGGCTGGAGGTTCCGGAAGCTTTCTTT
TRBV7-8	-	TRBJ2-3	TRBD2	CASSTLTSGRTDTQYF	TGTGCCAGCAGCACCTTGACTAGCGGGAGAACAGATACGCAGTATTTT
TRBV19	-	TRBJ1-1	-	CASEGHMNTEAFF	TGTGCCAGTGAGGGACACATGAACACTGAAGCTTTCTTT
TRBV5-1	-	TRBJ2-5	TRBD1	CASSFTRGRETQYF	TGCGCCAGCAGCTTTACCAGGGGGCGAGAGACCCAGTACTTC
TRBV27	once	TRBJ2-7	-	CASSLSSTGRNEQYF	TGTGCCAGCAGTTTATCAAGTACAGGGCGGAACGAGCAGTACTTC
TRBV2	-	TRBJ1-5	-	CASSEDGRSNQPQHF	TGTGCCAGCAGTGAAGATGGGAGAAGCAATCAGCCCCAGCATTTT
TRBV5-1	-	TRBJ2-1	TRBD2	CASSLSGRASLDEQFF	TGCGCCAGCAGCCTAAGCGGGAGGGCCTCCCTCGATGAGCAGTTCTTC
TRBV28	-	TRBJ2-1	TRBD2	CASTRGGLAGSEQFF	TGTGCCAGCACCAGAGGGGGACTAGCGGGATCTGAGCAGTTCTTC
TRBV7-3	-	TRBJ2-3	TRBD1	CASSFRDRGDTQYF	TGTGCCAGCAGCTTCCGGGACAGGGGAGATACGCAGTATTTT
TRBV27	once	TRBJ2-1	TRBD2	CASSLAGGPYNEQFF	TGTGCCAGCAGTTTAGCGGGAGGGCCCTACAATGAGCAGTTCTTC
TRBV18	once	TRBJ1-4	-	CASSPSREKLFF	TGTGCCAGCTCACCCTCGAGGGAAAAACTGTTTTTT
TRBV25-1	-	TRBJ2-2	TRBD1	CASSSRDRGNTGELFF	TGTGCCAGCAGTTCCCGGGACAGGGGGAACACCGGGGAGCTGTTTTTT
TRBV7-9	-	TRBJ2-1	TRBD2	CASSPTSGRSNEQFF	TGTGCCAGCAGCCCGACTAGCGGGAGGTCTAATGAGCAGTTCTTC
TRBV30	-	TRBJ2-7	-	CAWTGGGASIYEQYF	TGTGCCTGGACTGGCGGAGGGGCGAGCATCTACGAGCAGTACTTC
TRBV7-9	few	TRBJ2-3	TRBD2	CASSLARLAGAGRADTQYF	TGTGCCAGCAGCTTAGCTCGGCTAGCGGGAGCGGGAAGGGCAGATACGCAGTATTTT
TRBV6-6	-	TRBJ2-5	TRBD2	CASSLEGLAAEQYF	TGTGCCAGCAGTCTGGAGGGACTAGCGGCGGAGCAGTACTTC
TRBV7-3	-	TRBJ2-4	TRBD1	CASSRTGDGKNIQYF	TGTGCCAGCAGCCGGACAGGCGATGGGAAAAACATTCAGTACTTC
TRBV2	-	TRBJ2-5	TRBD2	CASSDQEAGGLETQYF	TGTGCCAGCAGTGACCAGGAGGCGGGAGGGTTAGAGACCCAGTACTTC
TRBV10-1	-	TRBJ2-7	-	CASSASDIRYEQYF	TGCGCCAGCAGTGCATCGGACATAAGATACGAGCAGTACTTC
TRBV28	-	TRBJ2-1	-	CASSPPGSPWETNEQFF	TGTGCCAGCAGTCCACCCGGATCTCCCTGGGAGACAAATGAGCAGTTCTTC
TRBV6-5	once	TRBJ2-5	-	CASSYGRGHETQYF	TGTGCCAGCAGTTACGGCAGGGGTCACGAGACCCAGTACTTC
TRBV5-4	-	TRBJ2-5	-	CASSLELAQETQYF	TGTGCCAGCAGCTTGGAACTAGCCCAAGAGACCCAGTACTTC
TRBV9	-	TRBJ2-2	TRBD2	CASSHPGLAANTGELFF	TGTGCCAGCAGCCACCCGGGACTAGCTGCCAACACCGGGGAGCTGTTTTTT
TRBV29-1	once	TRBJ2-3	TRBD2	CSVAVGGRRTDTQYF	TGCAGCGTCGCGGTAGGCGGGAGGCGGACAGATACGCAGTATTTT
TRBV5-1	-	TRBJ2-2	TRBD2	CASSLAAGGVTGELFF	TGCGCCAGCAGCTTGGCAGCGGGAGGGGTCACCGGGGAGCTGTTTTTT
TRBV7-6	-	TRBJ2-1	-	CASSLSPGGTYNEQFF	TGTGCCAGCAGCTTATCACCAGGAGGCACCTACAATGAGCAGTTCTTC
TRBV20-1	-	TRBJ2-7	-	CSAGGGIGQYF	TGCAGTGCTGGAGGAGGGATCGGGCAGTACTTC
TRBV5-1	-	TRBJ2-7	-	CASRQPPTYEQYF	TGCGCCAGCAGACAGCCTCCCACCTACGAGCAGTACTTC
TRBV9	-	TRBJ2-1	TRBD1	CASSVARQGAYNEQFF	TGTGCCAGCAGCGTAGCTCGACAGGGGGCCTACAATGAGCAGTTCTTC
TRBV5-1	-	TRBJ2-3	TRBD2	CASSSLSGKGDTQYF	TGCGCCAGCAGCTCACTGAGCGGGAAAGGTGATACGCAGTATTTT
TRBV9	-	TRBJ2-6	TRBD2	CASSAVGLAGSGANVLTF	TGTGCCAGCAGCGCCGTAGGACTAGCGGGCTCTGGGGCCAACGTCCTGACTTTC
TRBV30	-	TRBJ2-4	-	CAWRGGSNQGNIQYF	TGTGCCTGGAGAGGAGGATCCAACCAAGGAAACATTCAGTACTTC
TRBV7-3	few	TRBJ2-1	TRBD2	CASSALLAGGDEQFF	TGTGCCAGCAGCGCCCTCCTAGCGGGAGGAGATGAGCAGTTCTTC
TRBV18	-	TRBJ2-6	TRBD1	CASSRQGASGANVLTF	TGTGCCAGCTCACGCCAGGGGGCCTCTGGGGCCAACGTCCTGACTTTC
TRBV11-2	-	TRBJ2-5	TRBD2	CASSLGGLAGEETQYF	TGTGCCAGCAGCTTAGGAGGGCTAGCGGGAGAAGAGACCCAGTACTTC
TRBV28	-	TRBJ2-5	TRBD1	CASSPLGTGEETQYF	TGTGCCAGCAGTCCCCTCGGGACAGGAGAAGAGACCCAGTACTTC